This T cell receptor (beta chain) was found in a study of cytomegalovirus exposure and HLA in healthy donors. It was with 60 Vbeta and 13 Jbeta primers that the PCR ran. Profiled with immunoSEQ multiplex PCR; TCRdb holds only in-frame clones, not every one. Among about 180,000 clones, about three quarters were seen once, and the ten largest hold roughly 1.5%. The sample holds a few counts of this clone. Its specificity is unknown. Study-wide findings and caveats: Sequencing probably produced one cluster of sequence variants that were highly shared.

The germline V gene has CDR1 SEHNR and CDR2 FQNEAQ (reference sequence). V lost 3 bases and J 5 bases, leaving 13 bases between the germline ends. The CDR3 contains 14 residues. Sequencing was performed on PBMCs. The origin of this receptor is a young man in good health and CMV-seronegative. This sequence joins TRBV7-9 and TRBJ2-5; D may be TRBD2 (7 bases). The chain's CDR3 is CASSLGGQEETQYF. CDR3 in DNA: TGTGCCAGCAGCTTGGGGGGGCAGGAGGAGACCCAGTACTTC.